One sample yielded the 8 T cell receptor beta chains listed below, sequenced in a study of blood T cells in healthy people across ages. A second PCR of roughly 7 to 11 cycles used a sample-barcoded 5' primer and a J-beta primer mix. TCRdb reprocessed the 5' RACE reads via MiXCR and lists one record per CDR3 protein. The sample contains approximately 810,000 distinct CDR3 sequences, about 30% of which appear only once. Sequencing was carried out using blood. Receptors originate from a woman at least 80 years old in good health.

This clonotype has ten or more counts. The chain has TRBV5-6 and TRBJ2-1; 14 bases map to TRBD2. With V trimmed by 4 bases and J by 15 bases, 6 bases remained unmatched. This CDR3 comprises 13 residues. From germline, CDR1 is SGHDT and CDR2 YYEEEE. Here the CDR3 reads CASSVGTSGGAFF. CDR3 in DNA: TGTGCCAGCAGCGTCGGGACTAGCGGGGGTGCGTTCTTC.

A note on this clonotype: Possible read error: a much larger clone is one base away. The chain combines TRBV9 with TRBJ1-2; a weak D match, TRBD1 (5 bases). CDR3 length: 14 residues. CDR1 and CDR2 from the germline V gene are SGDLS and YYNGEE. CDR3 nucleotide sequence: TGTGCCAACAGCGTAGTGGGGGGAAGCTATGGCTACACCTTC. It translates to CANSVVGGSYGYTF.

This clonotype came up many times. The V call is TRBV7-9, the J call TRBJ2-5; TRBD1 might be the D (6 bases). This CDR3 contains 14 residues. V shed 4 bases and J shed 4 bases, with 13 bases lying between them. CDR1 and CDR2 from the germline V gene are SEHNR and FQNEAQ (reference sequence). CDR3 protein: CASSSRGKGETQYF. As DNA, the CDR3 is TGTGCCAGCAGCTCGAGGGGGAAGGGAGAGACCCAGTACTTC.

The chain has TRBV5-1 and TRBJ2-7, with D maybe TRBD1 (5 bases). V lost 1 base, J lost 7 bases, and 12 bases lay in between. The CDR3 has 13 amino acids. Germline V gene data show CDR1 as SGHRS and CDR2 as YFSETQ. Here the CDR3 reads CASSLQGIGEQYF. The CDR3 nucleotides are TGCGCCAGCAGCTTGCAGGGAATTGGGGAGCAGTACTTC.

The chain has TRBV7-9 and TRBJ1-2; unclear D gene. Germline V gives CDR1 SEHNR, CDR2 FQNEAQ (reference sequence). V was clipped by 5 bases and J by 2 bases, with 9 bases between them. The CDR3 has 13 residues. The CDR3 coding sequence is TGTGCCAGCAGCCGGACTGAGAACTATGGCTACACCTTC. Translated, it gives CASSRTENYGYTF.

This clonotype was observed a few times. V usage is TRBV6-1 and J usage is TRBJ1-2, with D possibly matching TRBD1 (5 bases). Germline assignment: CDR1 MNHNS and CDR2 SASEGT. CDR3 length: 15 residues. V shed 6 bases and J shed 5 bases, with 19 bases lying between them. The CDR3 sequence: CASRPGTATTYGYTF. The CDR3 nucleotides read TGTGCCAGCAGACCCGGGACGGCAACCACTTATGGCTACACCTTC.

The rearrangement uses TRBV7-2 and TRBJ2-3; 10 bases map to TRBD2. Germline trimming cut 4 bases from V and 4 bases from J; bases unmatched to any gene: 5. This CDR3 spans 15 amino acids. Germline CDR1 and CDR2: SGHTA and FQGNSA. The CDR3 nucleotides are TGTGCCAGCAGCTGGGTAGCGGGGGGAGCAGATACGCAGTATTTT. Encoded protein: CASSWVAGGADTQYF.

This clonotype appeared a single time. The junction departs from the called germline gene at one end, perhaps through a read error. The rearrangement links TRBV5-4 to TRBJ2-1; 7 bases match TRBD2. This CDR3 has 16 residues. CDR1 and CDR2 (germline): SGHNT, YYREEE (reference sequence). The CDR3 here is CEMKAGVLSSYTEQFF. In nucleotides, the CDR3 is TGTGAGATGAAGGCGGGGGTACTTAGCTCCTACACTGAGCAGTTCTTC.